This TCR beta chain emerged from a study of shared clonotypes between healthy human individuals. Germline V gene lookup returns CDR1 LNHNV and CDR2 YYDKDF (reference sequence). V gave up 0 bases and J gave up 0 bases, with 6 bases separating them. The CDR3 is 15 residues long. Libraries were prepared by immunoSEQ multiplex PCR; TCRdb keeps only in-frame clonotypes and omits some of them. The table includes about 600,000 clones, approximately 97% detected once. The chain couples TRBV15 to TRBJ1-5; D is uncertain. Source material: naive CD4+ T cells sorted from blood. Subset given: CD45RA+ positively selected. The TCR was taken from a woman aged 30 to 39 in good health. The CDR3 region is CATSRDRGSNQPQHF. DNA for the CDR3: TGTGCCACCAGCAGAGATCGGGGTAGCAATCAGCCCCAGCATTTT.